Here is one TCR beta chain with its context. The record originates from a study of blood T cell repertoires in COVID-19. As for the study in general: Samples representing acute and convalescent COVID-19 were sourced from the United States, Italy and Spain.

In the original workflow: Amplification with reference gene primers provided the estimates of nucleated cell counts. Method: immunoSEQ multiplex PCR; TCRdb's copy keeps in-frame clones and lacks some. D and trimming were read from the DNA, whereas the V and J calls and clone size are those reported in that table. The sample has some 250,000 clones, over 75% seen once; the top ten hold roughly 2%. Germline lookup yields CDR1 PRHDT and CDR2 FYEKMQ (reference sequence). The CDR3 spans 13 residues. Trimming removed 3 bases at V and 1 base at J, with 6 bases between. This TCR came from a man under 40 who had recovered from COVID-19. Sequencing was carried out using peripheral blood. The gene calls are TRBV13 and TRBJ1-2; D call uncertain. CDR3 region: CASSFQNNYGYTF. CDR3 sequence (DNA): TGTGCCAGCAGCTTTCAAAATAACTATGGCTACACCTTC.